Shown below are 9 T cell receptor beta chains from a single sample sequenced in a study of shared clonotypes between healthy human individuals. Using immunoSEQ multiplex PCR, the repertoire was profiled, and TCRdb retains in-frame clones only, with some absent. The table lists approximately 2,200,000 clones, about 92% of them singletons. Naive CD8 cells comprised CD45RO-negative, CCR7-positively selected cells, excluding terminally differentiated effector memory CD45RA+ cells. Sample: naive CD8+ T cells from PBMCs. These TCRs come from a man in his late teens or twenties in good health. Some clones in this sample may be carry-over from other donors' samples.

J is TRBJ2-1 and V is TRBV28, with 10 bases lining up with TRBD2. The J segment lost 3 bases and the V segment lost 6 bases, leaving 8 bases of the junction unmatched. The CDR3 is 16 residues long. The V gene's germline CDR1 is MDHEN and CDR2 SYDVKM. The CDR3 nucleotides read TGTGCCAGCAGCGACGTACTAGCGGGGTACTACAATGAGCAGTTCTTC. It specifies CASSDVLAGYYNEQFF.

This chain connects TRBV29-1 to TRBJ1-3, with D unresolved. The V gene lost 6 bases and the J gene lost 0 bases, with 12 bases spanning the gap. The germline V gene encodes CDR1 SQVTM and CDR2 ANQGSEA. The CDR3 consists of 14 residues. As DNA, the CDR3 is TGCAGCGTGTCCCGGACGAACTCTGGAAACACCATATATTTT. It encodes CSVSRTNSGNTIYF.

The genes are TRBV19 and TRBJ1-2, with TRBD1 as a possible D gene (5 bases). The germline V gene encodes CDR1 LNHDA and CDR2 SQIVND (reference sequence). Trimming took 5 bases from V and 0 from J, leaving 13 bases between them. The CDR3 loop spans 15 amino acids. The CDR3 sequence: CASSSTTVANYGYTF. CDR3 DNA: TGTGCCAGTAGTTCCACGACAGTTGCTAACTATGGCTACACCTTC.

The chain has TRBV7-6 and TRBJ2-3; D is unresolved. Germline CDR1 reads SGHVS; CDR2 reads FNYEAQ. The V end lost 2 bases, the J end lost 2 bases, and 5 bases lay between the germline ends. CDR3 length equals 13 residues. Here the CDR3 DNA reads TGTGCCAGCAGCTTATTCGTCACAGATACGCAGTATTTT. Amino acids: CASSLFVTDTQYF.

This rearrangement joins TRBV6-1 to TRBJ2-5; D unresolved. The CDR3 sequence is 13 residues long. V was cut by 4 bases and J by 5 bases, with 11 bases left in between. Germline V CDR1 and CDR2: MNHNS, SASEGT. This chain's CDR3 is CASSGLQLETQYF. The CDR3 region has the DNA TGTGCCAGCAGTGGTCTGCAGTTGGAGACCCAGTACTTC.

This chain connects TRBV5-5 to TRBJ2-7; tentatively, D is TRBD1 or TRBD2 (5 bases each). V dropped 1 base and J dropped 2 bases, with 13 bases sitting between them. CDR1 and CDR2 (germline): SGHKS, YYEKEE (reference sequence). This CDR3 comprises 15 residues. The CDR3 bases are TGTGCCAGCAGCTTGCTCCGGGACGGCACCTACGAGCAGTACTTC. This sequence encodes CASSLLRDGTYEQYF.

Here the CDR3 reads CASSAERTVTDTQYF. The CDR3 region has the DNA TGTGCCAGCAGCGCCGAGAGGACAGTCACAGATACGCAGTATTTT. The chain recombines TRBV9 with TRBJ2-3; D is perhaps TRBD1 (6 bases). With 3 bases removed from V and 2 bases from J, the gap between germline ends came to 13 bases. The CDR3 contains 15 residues. Germline V CDR1 and CDR2: SGDLS, YYNGEE.

The chain uses TRBV7-9 and TRBJ2-7; a possible D gene is TRBD2 (5 bases). Germline lookup yields CDR1 SEHNR and CDR2 FQNEAQ (reference sequence). The CDR3 spans 14 residues. V lost 4 bases to trimming and J lost 0 bases, with 10 bases between them. CDR3 loop: CASSSPSTSYEQYF. In DNA form, the CDR3 reads TGTGCCAGCAGCTCCCCTAGCACCTCCTACGAGCAGTACTTC. The full variable domain, with the rest looked up from reference TRBV7-9 and TRBJ2-7, is DTGVSQNPRHKITKRGQNVTFRCDPISEHNRLYWYRQTLGQGPEFLTYFQNEAQLEKSRLLSDRFSAERPKGSFSTLEIQRTEQGDSAMYLCASSSPSTSYEQYFGPGTRLTVT.

Turning to this clone: This CDR3 is also generated by other DNA sequences in the sample. The rearrangement links TRBV4-2 to TRBJ2-7, with 10 bases lining up with TRBD2. Losses at the gene ends were 4 bases for V and 2 bases for J; bases not matched to a gene: 2. The CDR3 is 14 residues long. The germline V gene has CDR1 LGHNA and CDR2 YNFKEQ. CDR3 sequence (DNA): TGTGCCAGCAGCCTCGGACTAGCGGCCTACGAGCAGTACTTC. Protein product: CASSLGLAAYEQYF.